The 14 T cell receptor beta chains in this list originate from one sample, sequenced in a study of metastatic and nonmetastatic thyroid tumors. Thyroid surgery took place with no prior treatment in any patient. TCRdb redid the clone calls on the PCR reads using MiXCR. The profile shows tens of thousands of clones, roughly 13% of them singletons. The sample was blood. These TCRs come from a female donor with papillary thyroid cancer or a benign thyroid nodule (not recorded which). Some clones in this sample may be carry-over from other donors' samples.

Only a few counts were recorded for this clone. In DNA, the CDR3 is TGTGCCAGCCCGCCGGTACTAGCGTTCTACGAGCAGTACTTC. It codes for CASPPVLAFYEQYF. The V gene is TRBV28, the J gene TRBJ2-7, with TRBD2 matching over 7 bases. V dropped 8 bases and J dropped 3; count of bases not matched to a gene: 10. Germline V lookup: CDR1 MDHEN, CDR2 SYDVKM. This CDR3 spans 14 amino acids.

This clone was observed at least ten times. V gene TRBV12-3 or TRBV12-4 combines with J gene TRBJ2-7; D is undetermined. Trimming stripped 3 bases from V and 5 bases from J, with 11 bases between. The CDR3 sequence is 13 residues long. CDR3 in amino acids: CASSFSLQNEQYF. For the CDR3, the DNA is TGTGCCAGCAGTTTTAGTCTACAGAACGAGCAGTACTTC.

Ten or more counts support this clone. This chain uses TRBV28 with TRBJ2-5; 16 nucleotides match TRBD2. Germline values: CDR1 MDHEN, CDR2 SYDVKM. After removal of 9 bases from V and 5 bases from J, the junction contained 6 bases not matched to a gene. The CDR3 runs 15 residues. CDR3 in DNA: TGTGCCAGTGGGACTAGCGGGAGGGGAAGGGAGACCCAGTACTTC. This gives the protein CASGTSGRGRETQYF.

Worth noting for this clone: One end of the junction does not line up with germline, which may come from a read error. The chain has TRBV7-8 and TRBJ1-1; weak D call: TRBD1 (6 bases). Germline CDR1 is SGHVS and CDR2 is FQNEAQ. This CDR3 comprises 15 residues. Here the CDR3 DNA reads TGTGCCAGCAGCTTAGCGGGGGCGTCAGGGGATGAAGCTTTATTT. It yields the protein CASSLAGASGDEALF.

This clone rates as medium-sized. This chain joins TRBV11-2 and TRBJ2-1; TRBD1 agrees at 11 bases. The CDR3 loop spans 15 amino acids. V dropped 3 bases and J dropped 5; count of bases not matched to a gene: 3. The germline CDR1 and CDR2 sequences are SGHAT and FQNNGV. CDR3 sequence: CASSLDRGPHNEQFF. In nucleotides, the CDR3 is TGTGCCAGCAGCTTGGACAGGGGGCCCCACAATGAGCAGTTCTTC.

This clone was seen repeatedly, ten times or more. The chain recombines TRBV9 with TRBJ2-2, with 8 positions matching TRBD2. Per the germline V gene, CDR1 is SGDLS and CDR2 is YYNGEE. Losses at the gene ends were 0 bases for V and 4 bases for J; bases not matched to a gene: 5. The CDR3 covers 16 residues. CDR3 residues: CASSVASLAGTGELFF. The CDR3 DNA is TGTGCCAGCAGCGTAGCTTCCCTAGCGGGCACCGGGGAGCTGTTTTTT.

Ten or more counts support this clone. The chain combines TRBV7-2 with TRBJ2-2, with 7 nucleotides matching TRBD1. Germline CDR1 reads SGHTA; CDR2 reads FQGNSA. CDR3 length: 14 amino acids. The J segment lost 5 bases and the V segment lost 6 bases, leaving 6 bases of the junction unmatched. CDR3 nucleotide sequence: TGTGCCAGCAGTCGACAGGGCTCAACCGGGGAGCTGTTTTTT. It specifies CASSRQGSTGELFF.

This clone was recorded a few times. A much larger clone lies one base from this, so it may be a read error. The V and J genes are TRBV27 and TRBJ1-4; the match to TRBD1 covers 9 bases. CDR3 length: 14 amino acids. CDR1 and CDR2 from the germline V gene are MNHEY and SMNVEV (reference sequence). Here the CDR3 DNA reads TGTGCCTGCAGGGACAGGGAGAATTTCGAAAAACTGTTTTTT. Its translation is CACRDRENFEKLFF.

The sample holds many counts of this clone. This chain links TRBV7-2 with TRBJ2-5, with a tentative D call TRBD1 (5 bases). Between the trimmed V and J ends, which lost 5 bases and 2 bases, there was a span of 12 bases. CDR1 and CDR2 from the germline V gene are SGHTA and FQGNSA. The CDR3 runs to 14 residues. The CDR3 DNA reads TGTGCCAGCAGCCACGGACAAGTACAAGAGACCCAGTACTTC. Its protein is CASSHGQVQETQYF. Looking up the rest from reference TRBV7-2 and TRBJ2-5 gives the full variable domain: GAGVSQSPSNKVTEKGKDVELRCDPISGHTALYWYRQSLGQGLEFLIYFQGNSAPDKSGLPSDRFSAERTGGSVSTLTIQRTQQEDSAVYLCASSHGQVQETQYFGPGTRLLVL.

This clone was picked up many times. CDR3 bases: TGTGCCAGCAGCGGGACAGGGCCTGAAGCTTTCTTT. This sequence encodes CASSGTGPEAFF. This chain links TRBV6-1 with TRBJ1-1, with 9 bases identical to TRBD1. Germline assignment: CDR1 MNHNS and CDR2 SASEGT. V gave up 6 bases and J gave up 6 bases; unmatched junction bases: 2. The CDR3 covers 12 residues.

At least ten counts were recorded for this clone. This chain connects TRBV9 to TRBJ1-2, with a possible D match to TRBD1 (5 bases). The CDR3 runs 14 residues. Trimming cost V 4 bases and J 4 bases, with 14 bases left between them. Per germline, CDR1 SGDLS and CDR2 YYNGEE. The DNA for the CDR3 is TGTGCCAGCAGCCCCCAAGGGGACGGCTATGGCTACACCTTC. Amino acids: CASSPQGDGYGYTF.

This clone showed up many times. This rearrangement joins TRBV18 to TRBJ2-3; D might be TRBD2 (5 bases). Germline CDR1 and CDR2: KGHSH and LQKENI. The ends were cut back, 4 bases at V and 1 base at J, with 12 bases in the middle. The CDR3 sequence is 15 residues long. The CDR3 DNA is TGTGCCAGCTCACTCAAAGCGCGGGGCACAGATACGCAGTATTTT. Translation gives CASSLKARGTDTQYF. The full variable domain, with the rest looked up from reference TRBV18 and TRBJ2-3, is NAGVMQNPRHLVRRRGQEARLRCSPMKGHSHVYWYRQLPEEGLKFMVYLQKENIIDESGMPKERFSAEFPKEGPSILRIQQVVRGDSAAYFCASSLKARGTDTQYFGPGTRLTVL.

This clone was recorded at least ten times. This chain connects TRBV25-1 to TRBJ2-3; D is perhaps TRBD1 (7 bases). This CDR3 spans 16 amino acids. The germline CDR1 and CDR2 sequences are MGHDK and SYGVNS. The ends were cut back, 2 bases at V and 0 bases at J, with 12 bases in the middle. In DNA form, the CDR3 reads TGTGCCAGCAGTGAACGGAGGGGGCCCAGCACAGATACGCAGTATTTT. Its protein product is CASSERRGPSTDTQYF.

This clone was observed at least ten times. This chain uses TRBV6-2 or TRBV6-3 with TRBJ1-3, with 7 bases fitting TRBD1. Germline CDR1 is MNHEY and CDR2 is SVGEGT. This CDR3 spans 19 amino acids. J was trimmed by 1 base and V by 0 bases; bases with no gene match: 12. The CDR3 spells CASSYSIGTGDLSGNTIYF. DNA of the CDR3: TGTGCCAGCAGTTACTCGATTGGAACAGGGGATCTTTCTGGAAACACCATATATTTT.